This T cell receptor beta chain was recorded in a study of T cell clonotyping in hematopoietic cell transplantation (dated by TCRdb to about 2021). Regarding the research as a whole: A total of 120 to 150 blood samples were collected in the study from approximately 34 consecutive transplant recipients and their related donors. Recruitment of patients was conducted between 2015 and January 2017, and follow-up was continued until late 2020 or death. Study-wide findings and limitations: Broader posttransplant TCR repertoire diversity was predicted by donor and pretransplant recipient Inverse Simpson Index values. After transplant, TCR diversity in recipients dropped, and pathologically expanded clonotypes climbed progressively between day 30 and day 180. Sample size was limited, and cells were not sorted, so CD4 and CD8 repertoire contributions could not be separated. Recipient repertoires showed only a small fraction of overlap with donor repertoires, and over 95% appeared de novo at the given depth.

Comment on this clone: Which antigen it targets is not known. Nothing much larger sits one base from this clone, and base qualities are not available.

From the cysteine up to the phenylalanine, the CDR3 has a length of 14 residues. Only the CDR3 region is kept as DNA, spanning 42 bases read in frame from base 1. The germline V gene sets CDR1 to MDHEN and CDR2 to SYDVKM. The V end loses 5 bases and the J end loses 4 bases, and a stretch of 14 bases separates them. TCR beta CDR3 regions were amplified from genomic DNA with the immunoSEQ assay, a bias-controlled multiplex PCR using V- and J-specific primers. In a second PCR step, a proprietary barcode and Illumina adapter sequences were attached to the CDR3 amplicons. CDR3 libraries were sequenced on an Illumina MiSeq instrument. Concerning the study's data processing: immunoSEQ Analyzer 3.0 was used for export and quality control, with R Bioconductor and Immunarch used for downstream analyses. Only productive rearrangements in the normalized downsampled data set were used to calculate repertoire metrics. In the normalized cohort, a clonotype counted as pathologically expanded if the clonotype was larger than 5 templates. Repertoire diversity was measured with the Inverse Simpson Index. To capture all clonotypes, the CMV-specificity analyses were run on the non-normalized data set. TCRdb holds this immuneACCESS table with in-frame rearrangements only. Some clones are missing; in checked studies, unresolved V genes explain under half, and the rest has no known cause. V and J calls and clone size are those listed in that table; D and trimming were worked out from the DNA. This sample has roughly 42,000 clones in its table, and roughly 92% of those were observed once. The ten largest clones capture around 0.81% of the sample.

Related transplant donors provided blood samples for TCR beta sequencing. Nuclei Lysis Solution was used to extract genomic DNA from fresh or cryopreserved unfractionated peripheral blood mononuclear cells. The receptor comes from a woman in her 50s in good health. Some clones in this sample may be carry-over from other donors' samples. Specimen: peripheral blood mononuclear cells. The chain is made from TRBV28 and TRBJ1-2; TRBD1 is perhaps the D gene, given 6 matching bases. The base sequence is TGTGCCAGCAGTCTCCGGGACAATGCCTATGGCTACACCTTC. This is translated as CASSLRDNAYGYTF.